Sequencing of this T cell receptor (beta chain) was carried out in a study of cytomegalovirus exposure and HLA in healthy donors. About the study: In a later analysis, the roughly 120 validation repertoires were reported to have used the same platform as the roughly 600 first-cohort repertoires. Study observations and caveats: In the 120 validation repertoires, just under 95% of cluster scores exceeded 0, per a later analysis.

Of note for this clone: What it binds is not known.

This CDR3 region has 12 residues. Germline CDR1 is PRHDT and CDR2 is FYEKMQ (reference sequence). The V gene lost 1 base and the J gene lost 7 bases, with 7 bases spanning the gap. Method: immunoSEQ multiplex PCR; TCRdb's copy keeps in-frame clones and lacks some. The sample has 140,000 to 150,000 clones; 87% are singletons. The sequencing input was PBMCs. The clonotype originates from a man aged 18 to 29 in good health and CMV-seropositive. The chain couples TRBV13 to TRBJ2-5; tentative D call: TRBD1 (5 bases). As DNA, the CDR3 is TGTGCCAGCAGCTTAGAAGGGGCGACCCAGTACTTC. It yields the protein CASSLEGATQYF.